This passage covers 21 T cell receptor beta chains from one sample sequenced in a study of human T cells and chemical hapten exposure. The time point is: pre-sensitization, week 0. Noted treatment: therapeutic diphenylcyclopropenone sensitization with weekly scalp DPC. TCRdb re-analysed the RACE reads in MiXCR, keeping a single row per CDR3 protein. The table shows 65,000 to 70,000 distinct CDR3 sequences, with 10% to 11% occurring only once. The source material was whole blood, sampled in connection with sensitization to the hapten diphenylcyclopropenone (DPC). The receptor source for this set is a woman between 45 and 60 years old with alopecia areata. Some clones in this sample may be carry-over from other donors' samples.

This clonotype was recorded at least ten times. The chain joins TRBV7-8 to TRBJ2-1, with D possibly being TRBD2 (5 bases). Trimming left V 3 bases short and J 0 bases short, with 15 bases between. Germline loops: CDR1 SGHVS, CDR2 FQNEAQ. The CDR3 spans 17 residues. The CDR3 reads CASSLKAVKSSYNEQFF. The CDR3 nucleotides are TGTGCCAGCAGCTTGAAAGCGGTTAAGAGCTCCTACAATGAGCAGTTCTTC.

The DNA of the CDR3 is TGCAGTGCTAGTTTAGGGGGGTACGAGCAGTACTTC. Translation: CSASLGGYEQYF. The J gene is TRBJ2-7, the V gene TRBV20-1; D possibly uses TRBD1 or TRBD2 (6 bases each). CDR1 and CDR2 from the germline V gene are DFQATT and SNEGSKA (reference sequence). Trimming left V 3 bases short and J 4 bases short, with 10 bases between. The CDR3 totals 12 residues.

This clonotype was seen only a few times. The V and J genes are TRBV5-1 and TRBJ1-3, with unresolved D. The CDR3 has 15 amino acids. Trimming cost V 3 bases and J 4 bases, with 14 bases left between them. Germline V gene data show CDR1 as SGHRS and CDR2 as YFSETQ. CDR3 DNA: TGCGCCAGCAGCTGGGCCGGAGGTGAAGGAAACACCATATATTTT. Amino acids: CASSWAGGEGNTIYF.

This clonotype has only a few counts. The chain employs TRBV11-2 and TRBJ2-1; D gene ambiguous. The germline gives CDR1 SGHAT, CDR2 FQNNGV. CDR3 length equals 12 residues. V lost 1 base to trimming and J lost 13 bases, with 11 bases between them. This CDR3 is CASSLVVWYQFF. DNA of the CDR3: TGTGCCAGCAGCTTAGTCGTGTGGTATCAGTTCTTC.

This clonotype was counted ten times or more. The rearrangement links TRBV5-1 to TRBJ2-7; TRBD1 matches at 7 bases. Germline CDR1 and CDR2: SGHRS and YFSETQ. Trimming took 6 bases from V and 3 from J; bases not matched to a gene: 9. CDR3 size: 14 residues. CDR3: CASNLQGENYEQYF. CDR3 coding DNA: TGCGCCAGCAACCTCCAGGGGGAGAACTACGAGCAGTACTTC.

This clonotype was seen repeatedly, ten times or more. The chain joins TRBV18 to TRBJ2-3; D possibly corresponds to TRBD1 (5 bases). CDR1 is KGHSH and CDR2 is LQKENI in the germline V gene. Trimming shortened V by 3 bases and J by 0 bases, and 10 bases separated the two germline ends. This CDR3 comprises 15 residues. As DNA, the CDR3 is TGTGCCAGCTCACCTGGGCAGGGTAGCACAGATACGCAGTATTTT. Translating it yields CASSPGQGSTDTQYF. Complete variable domain (other parts from reference TRBV18 and TRBJ2-3): NAGVMQNPRHLVRRRGQEARLRCSPMKGHSHVYWYRQLPEEGLKFMVYLQKENIIDESGMPKERFSAEFPKEGPSILRIQQVVRGDSAAYFCASSPGQGSTDTQYFGPGTRLTVL.

V usage is TRBV6-1 and J usage is TRBJ1-1; D not certain. This CDR3 contains 13 residues. Trimming took 6 bases from V and 0 from J, leaving 8 bases between them. In germline, CDR1 is MNHNS, CDR2 SASEGT. The CDR3 spells CASRGEMNTEAFF. The CDR3, as DNA: TGTGCCAGCAGGGGAGAAATGAACACTGAAGCTTTCTTT.

This clonotype has at least ten counts. The chain couples TRBV7-6 to TRBJ2-1; TRBD2 aligns across 13 bases. CDR3 length equals 17 residues. V was pared by 5 bases and J by 7 bases, with 11 bases of the junction left unmatched. CDR1 is SGHVS and CDR2 is FNYEAQ in the germline V gene. This CDR3 reads CASSLLAGGPFSNEQFF. Here the CDR3 DNA reads TGTGCCAGCAGCCTACTAGCGGGAGGGCCGTTTAGTAATGAGCAGTTCTTC.

This chain links TRBV29-1 with TRBJ1-2; D remains unclear. This CDR3 has 11 residues. Between the trimmed V and J ends, which lost 4 bases and 4 bases, there was a span of 7 bases. Germline CDR1 reads SQVTM; CDR2 reads ANQGSEA. CDR3 sequence: CSVGYSYGYTF. The CDR3 DNA reads TGCAGCGTTGGGTATTCCTATGGCTACACCTTC.

The table lists this clonotype with many counts. This rearrangement joins TRBV20-1 to TRBJ1-5, with D unresolved. Germline assignment: CDR1 DFQATT and CDR2 SNEGSKA (reference sequence). CDR3 length: 14 amino acids. V was pared by 3 bases and J by 0 bases, with 9 bases between. This chain's CDR3 is CSASAPDSNQPQHF. CDR3 sequence (DNA): TGCAGTGCTAGTGCTCCTGATAGCAATCAGCCCCAGCATTTT.

In this sample, this clonotype turned up many times. The chain is built from TRBV19 and TRBJ2-5, with D hard to call. The V and J ends lost 5 bases and 4 bases respectively, with 14 bases between them. The CDR3 runs 14 residues. CDR1 and CDR2 (germline): LNHDA, SQIVND (reference sequence). The CDR3 protein is CASSPKEKGETQYF. The CDR3 DNA reads as TGTGCCAGTAGTCCCAAGGAGAAAGGAGAGACCCAGTACTTC.

This clonotype has a count of ten or more. This sequence joins TRBV7-3 and TRBJ1-2, with 7 bases that match TRBD1. The CDR3 loop spans 15 amino acids. Losses at the gene ends were 0 bases for V and 6 bases for J; bases not matched to a gene: 7. The germline V gene encodes CDR1 SGHTA and CDR2 FQGTGA. As DNA, the CDR3 is TGTGCCAGCAGCTTAACGTTGGGACAGATTAATGGCTACACCTTC. Translation: CASSLTLGQINGYTF.

This clonotype appeared many times. The chain has TRBV29-1 and TRBJ1-1; the D is unclear. V lost 7 bases to trimming and J lost 0 bases, with 12 bases between them. Germline V lookup: CDR1 SQVTM, CDR2 ANQGSEA. This CDR3 region has 13 residues. CDR3 in amino acids: CSGGGLLNTEAFF. In nucleotides, the CDR3 is TGCAGCGGAGGAGGCCTCCTGAACACTGAAGCTTTCTTT.

The V call is TRBV12-3 or TRBV12-4, the J call TRBJ2-3; D is perhaps TRBD2 (6 bases). V lost 7 bases to trimming and J lost 0 bases, with 17 bases between them. The CDR3 is 16 amino acids. For the CDR3, the DNA is TGTGCCAGCACCGGGACTGGTACACTTAGCACAGATACGCAGTATTTT. It is translated as CASTGTGTLSTDTQYF.

In its sample, this clonotype was seen many times. This chain joins TRBV7-2 and TRBJ2-2; 8 nucleotides match TRBD1. V lost 7 bases to trimming and J lost 2 bases; unmatched junction nucleotides: 6. From germline, CDR1 is SGHTA and CDR2 FQGNSA. The CDR3 is 15 residues long. CDR3 sequence reads: CASTTGGINTGELFF. The DNA of the CDR3 is TGTGCCAGCACCACAGGGGGTATAAACACCGGGGAGCTGTTTTTT. The full variable domain, its missing parts supplied by reference TRBV7-2 and TRBJ2-2, is GAGVSQSPSNKVTEKGKDVELRCDPISGHTALYWYRQSLGQGLEFLIYFQGNSAPDKSGLPSDRFSAERTGGSVSTLTIQRTQQEDSAVYLCASTTGGINTGELFFGEGSRLTVL.

This clonotype was seen more than once but under ten times. The chain couples TRBV18 to TRBJ2-5, with unresolved D. Germline CDR1 KGHSH, CDR2 LQKENI. Trimming left V 6 bases short and J 1 base short, with 12 bases between. The CDR3 extends over 14 amino acids. The CDR3 loop reads CASSPGGVQETQYF. CDR3 coding DNA: TGTGCCAGCTCCCCCGGTGGGGTCCAAGAGACCCAGTACTTC.

This clonotype occurred many times. The CDR3 DNA sequence: TGTGCCAGCAGCTCCTCTAGGGGAGTAGCCAACGTCCTGACTTTC. Translation: CASSSSRGVANVLTF. The J gene is TRBJ2-6, the V gene TRBV7-3, with D perhaps TRBD1 or TRBD2 (5 bases each). The germline V and J ends were trimmed by 4 bases and 7 bases, with 14 bases remaining between them. This CDR3 contains 15 residues. CDR1 and CDR2 (germline): SGHTA, FQGTGA.

With regard to this clonotype: The junction does not match germline at one end; this may be a read error. The chain carries TRBV10-1 and TRBJ2-1; 8 positions match TRBD2. There are 13 residues in the CDR3. Germline-derived CDR1 and CDR2 are WNHNN and SYGVQD (reference sequence). DNA of the CDR3: TGTGAAACAACTAGCGGTCTATACAATGAGCAGTTCTTC. Amino acids: CETTSGLYNEQFF.

This clonotype was seen many times. The rearrangement links TRBV29-1 to TRBJ2-5, with D maybe TRBD2 (6 bases). Trimming took off 3 bases at V and 5 bases at J, with 10 bases between the two ends. The CDR3 is 12 amino acids. The germline CDR1 and CDR2 sequences are SQVTM and ANQGSEA. CDR3: CSVERGRETQYF. CDR3 DNA sequence: TGCAGCGTTGAGCGGGGACGGGAGACCCAGTACTTC.

This clonotype was counted many times. The chain joins TRBV12-3 or TRBV12-4 to TRBJ2-7; D is unresolved. Trimming stripped 3 bases from V and 3 bases from J, with 12 bases between. CDR3 length: 14 amino acids. CDR3 coding DNA: TGTGCCAGCAGTTTTACATCTAATATCTACGAGCAGTACTTC. Amino acids: CASSFTSNIYEQYF.

This clonotype was observed a handful of times. The chain carries TRBV7-3 and TRBJ1-1; D gene ambiguous. The germline CDR1 and CDR2 sequences are SGHTA and FQGTGA. Trimming removed 1 base at V and 1 base at J, with 7 bases between. This CDR3 has 14 residues. CDR3 in DNA: TGTGCCAGCAGCTTAATGGGGAAGAACACTGAAGCTTTCTTT. As protein: CASSLMGKNTEAFF.